The clone carrying this T cell receptor (beta chain) came up many times. The antigen is undetermined. Each of the CD4+ naive, central memory, regulatory and stem cell-like memory populations was sorted via CD45RO/CCR7/CD25/CD127/CD95/CD27. V lost 1 base, J lost 4 bases, and 13 bases lay in between. Germline loops: CDR1 SGHTA, CDR2 FQGNSA. The CDR3 is 15 residues long. The data derive from a study of beta chain features in type 1 diabetes. Broader study findings: The analysis here could not establish whether HLA type shapes TCRB rearrangement. Among all four CD4+ subsets, Type 1 diabetes patients had TCRB CDR3s that were moderately but significantly shorter. Healthy donors had naive, central memory and Treg TCRB repertoires that appeared less similar than those seen among patients.

cDNA synthesis used the whole RNA isolate, giving expressed TCRB sequences. Only in-frame clones appear in the TCRdb table, and some are missing; sequencing was by immunoSEQ multiplex PCR. In the table there are roughly 300,000 clones, approximately 9.9% of which are singletons. Sequenced: central memory CD4+ T cells from blood. The V and J genes are TRBV7-2 and TRBJ1-2; the D gene is possibly TRBD1 (6 bases). The TCR sequence derives from a man aged 25 to 40 with type 1 diabetes. The CDR3 sequence: CASSLDRQGTYGYTF. The CDR3 DNA is TGTGCCAGCAGCTTAGATCGGCAGGGGACCTATGGCTACACCTTC.